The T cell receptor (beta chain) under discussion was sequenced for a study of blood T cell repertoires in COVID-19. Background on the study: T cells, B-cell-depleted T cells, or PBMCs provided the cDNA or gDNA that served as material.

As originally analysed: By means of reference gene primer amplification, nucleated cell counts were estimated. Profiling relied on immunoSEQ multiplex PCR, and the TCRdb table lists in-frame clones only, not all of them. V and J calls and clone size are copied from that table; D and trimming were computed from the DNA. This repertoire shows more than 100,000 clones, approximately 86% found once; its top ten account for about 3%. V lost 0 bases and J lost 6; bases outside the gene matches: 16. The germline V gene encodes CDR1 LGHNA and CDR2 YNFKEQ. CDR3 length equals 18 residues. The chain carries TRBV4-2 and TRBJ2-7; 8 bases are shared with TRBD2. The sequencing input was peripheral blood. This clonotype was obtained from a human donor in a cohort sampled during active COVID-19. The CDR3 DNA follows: TGTGCCAGCAGCCAAGAACCCTCGGGCGGGGGGCGCGTAGGCGAGCAGTACTTC. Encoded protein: CASSQEPSGGGRVGEQYF.